This entry concerns a single TCR beta chain. Seattle's enrolled individuals joined amid active infection and were then monitored longitudinally. This sample was taken from a study of blood T cell repertoires in COVID-19. Turning to the study itself: From the United States, Italy and Spain came samples of acute and convalescent COVID-19. From T cells, B-cell-depleted T cells, or PBMCs came the material, which was cDNA or gDNA.

Original handling: Amplification of reference gene primers provided the estimated nucleated cell counts. The method was immunoSEQ multiplex PCR; TCRdb's version includes in-frame clones alone and lacks a portion of them. V and J calls and clone size follow that table, whereas D and trimming were derived from the DNA. Of 100,000 or so clones listed, 92% are singletons. Germline CDR1 is MDHEN and CDR2 is SYDVKM. CDR3 length: 14 residues. Deletions cut 2 bases from V and 3 bases from J, with 10 bases between. The sequence came from a woman aged 45-65 years with COVID-19, enrolled during active disease. The material sequenced was peripheral blood. V is TRBV28 and J is TRBJ1-1; D is uncertain. CDR3 coding DNA: TGTGCCAGCAGTTTAGAGGGTAGGGACACTGAAGCTTTCTTT. Translating it yields CASSLEGRDTEAFF.